These 31 T cell receptor beta chains share one sample of origin, sequenced in a study of blood T cell repertoires in COVID-19. The assay was immunoSEQ multiplex PCR, and TCRdb's table has in-frame clones only and misses some. The sample contains hundreds of thousands of clones, approximately 84% of which appear only once. The sample comprised PBMCs or T cells enriched from blood (not recorded which). These receptors all stem from a man aged 35-49 years who had recovered from COVID-19.

The CDR3 DNA sequence: TGTGCCAGCAGCCAAGTACGAACAGGGAGGGGGACCCAGTACTTC. Translated: CASSQVRTGRGTQYF. The chain has TRBV3-1 (or the pseudogene TRBV3-2) and TRBJ2-5; tentative D call: TRBD2 (7 bases). V lost 1 base and J 7 bases, leaving 16 bases between the germline ends. In germline, CDR1 is LGHDT, CDR2 YNNKEL (reference sequence). There are 15 residues in the CDR3.

The CDR3 DNA follows: TGTGCCAGCAGCGAACGACAGGGTACACCTTCGGAGGAAGCTTTCTTT. Translation gives CASSERQGTPSEEAFF. The chain combines TRBV9 with TRBJ1-1; 7 bases agree with TRBD1. Losses at the gene ends were 3 bases for V and 8 bases for J; bases not matched to a gene: 16. This CDR3 is 16 amino acids long. Germline assignment: CDR1 SGDLS and CDR2 YYNGEE.

The V and J genes are TRBV4-1 and TRBJ2-7; 10 bases map to TRBD2. The CDR3 contains 18 residues. The V segment lost 1 base and the J segment 0 bases; nucleotides outside the gene matches: 9. CDR1 and CDR2 (germline): MGHRA, YSYEKL. The CDR3 sequence is CASSQAAGGPASSYEQYF. The CDR3 DNA reads as TGCGCCAGCAGCCAAGCAGCGGGGGGGCCAGCCAGCTCCTACGAGCAGTACTTC.

V gene TRBV9 combines with J gene TRBJ2-2, with a tentative D call TRBD1 (5 bases). Germline V gene sequence: CDR1 SGDLS, CDR2 YYNGEE. The CDR3 loop spans 16 amino acids. V was trimmed by 0 bases and J by 5 bases, leaving 14 bases between them. CDR3 DNA: TGTGCCAGCAGCGTAGTTGGTAGGGGTAGGACCGGGGAGCTGTTTTTT. It encodes CASSVVGRGRTGELFF.

The chain couples TRBV9 to TRBJ2-3; 7 bases fit TRBD2. V lost 3 bases, J lost 3 bases, and 10 bases stayed unmatched. Looked up from germline, CDR1 is SGDLS and CDR2 is YYNGEE. CDR3 length: 16 residues. CDR3 amino acids: CASSAPPGGKTDTQYF. CDR3 nucleotides: TGTGCCAGCAGCGCACCTCCGGGGGGAAAGACAGATACGCAGTATTTT.

This clone was counted between two and nine times. This rearrangement joins TRBV2 to TRBJ1-1; 8 bases are shared with TRBD1. The CDR3 has 15 amino acids. V shed 7 bases, J shed 3 bases, and the junction held 10 bases outside the gene matches. The germline V gene encodes CDR1 SNHLY and CDR2 FYNNEI. The CDR3 DNA reads as TGTGCCAGCACTAAGAGGACAGGGAGGGACACTGAAGCTTTCTTT. This encodes CASTKRTGRDTEAFF. The full variable domain, completed using reference TRBV2 and TRBJ1-1, is EPEVTQTPSHQVTQMGQEVILRCVPISNHLYFYWYRQILGQKVEFLVSFYNNEISEKSEIFDDQFSVERPDGSNFTLKIRSTKLEDSAMYFCASTKRTGRDTEAFFGQGTRLTVV.

The V call is TRBV5-1, the J call TRBJ2-7, with 7 bases lining up with TRBD2. The CDR3 loop spans 16 amino acids. With V trimmed by 0 bases and J by 5 bases, 11 bases remained unmatched. Germline CDR1 is SGHRS and CDR2 is YFSETQ. DNA for the CDR3: TGCGCCAGCAGCTTGGGCGGGAGAATTTCTGACCACGAGCAGTACTTC. Residues: CASSLGGRISDHEQYF.

V and J are TRBV10-3 and TRBJ1-5; no definite D call. CDR3 size: 14 residues. The germline gives CDR1 ENHRY, CDR2 SYGVKD. Trimming stripped 4 bases from V and 3 bases from J, with 10 bases between. CDR3 sequence (DNA): TGTGCCATCAGTGGTCTCGGTTCCAATCAGCCCCAGCATTTT. Protein sequence: CAISGLGSNQPQHF.

The V call is TRBV7-6, the J call TRBJ2-1; the D gene is possibly TRBD1 (5 bases). The germline gives CDR1 SGHVS, CDR2 FNYEAQ. V was trimmed by 10 bases and J by 8 bases, leaving 12 bases between them. This CDR3 comprises 11 residues. In DNA, the CDR3 is TGTGCCACCTCCCAGGGCCATGAGCAGTTCTTC. Translated: CATSQGHEQFF.

V is TRBV28 and J is TRBJ1-2; D not certain. This CDR3 is 12 amino acids long. The germline gives CDR1 MDHEN, CDR2 SYDVKM. Trimming removed 2 bases at V and 8 bases at J, with 9 bases between. Written as DNA, the CDR3 is TGTGCCAGCAGTTTAACGAGGTGGGGCTACACCTTC. Translated: CASSLTRWGYTF.

The chain recombines TRBV6-1 with TRBJ2-7; weak D call: TRBD2 (5 bases). The CDR3 length is 14 residues. V lost 2 bases to trimming and J lost 7 bases, with 15 bases between them. Looked up from germline, CDR1 is MNHNS and CDR2 is SASEGT. CDR3 coding DNA: TGTGCCAGCAGTGAAAGCGGATCCCCTTGGGAGCAGTACTTC. Amino acids: CASSESGSPWEQYF.

V gene TRBV5-1 combines with J gene TRBJ2-4; D gene uncertain. V was pared by 1 base and J by 0 bases, with 5 bases between. This CDR3 region has 14 residues. Germline CDR1 and CDR2: SGHRS and YFSETQ. CDR3 region: CASSLHLAKNIQYF. The DNA for the CDR3 is TGCGCCAGCAGCTTGCACTTAGCCAAAAACATTCAGTACTTC.

This clone was seen a handful of times. The V call is TRBV6-2 or TRBV6-3, the J call TRBJ2-6, with 11 bases fitting TRBD1. With V trimmed by 4 bases and J by 2 bases, 1 base remained unmatched. The CDR3 contains 16 residues. CDR1 is MNHEY and CDR2 is SVGEGT in the germline V gene. The CDR3 here is CASSWTGGTGANVLTF. DNA for the CDR3: TGTGCCAGCAGTTGGACAGGGGGCACTGGGGCCAACGTCCTGACTTTC.

The rearrangement links TRBV27 to TRBJ2-1; D remains unclear. The CDR3 spans 14 residues. V lost 1 base and J 8 bases, leaving 12 bases between the germline ends. Per the germline V gene, CDR1 is MNHEY and CDR2 is SMNVEV (reference sequence). CDR3 in DNA: TGTGCCAGCAGTTTATTTGCTAGTATCGATGAGCAGTTCTTC. It yields the protein CASSLFASIDEQFF.

The chain links TRBV4-3 to TRBJ1-3; D gene unclear. Germline assignment: CDR1 LGHNA and CDR2 YSLEER. The length of the CDR3 is 15 residues. V was clipped by 1 base and J by 0 bases, with 7 bases between them. The CDR3 DNA reads TGCGCCAGCAGCCAAGTCTATATCTCTGGAAACACCATATATTTT. This codes for CASSQVYISGNTIYF.

This clone was counted between two and nine times. This chain connects TRBV19 to TRBJ2-1; perhaps TRBD1 as D (6 bases). The CDR3 is 15 amino acids. The ends were cut back, 5 bases at V and 3 bases at J, with 14 bases in the middle. Germline CDR1 and CDR2: LNHDA and SQIVND (reference sequence). As DNA, the CDR3 is TGTGCCAGTAGTCGGCAGGGGAACGGCTACAATGAGCAGTTCTTC. The encoded protein is CASSRQGNGYNEQFF. Full variable domain (missing parts from reference TRBV19 and TRBJ2-1): DGGITQSPKYLFRKEGQNVTLSCEQNLNHDAMYWYRQDPGQGLRLIYYSQIVNDFQKGDIAEGYSVSREKKESFPLTVTSAQKNPTAFYLCASSRQGNGYNEQFFGPGTRLTVL.

The gene calls are TRBV3-1 (or the pseudogene TRBV3-2) and TRBJ1-3, with TRBD1 as a possible D gene (5 bases). CDR3 length: 16 amino acids. V was cut by 5 bases and J by 1 base, with 15 bases left in between. Germline V CDR1 and CDR2: LGHDT, YNNKEL (reference sequence). CDR3 nucleotides: TGTGCCAGCAGCAAGGGGCCCCAAACTTCTGGAAACACCATATATTTT. Translating it yields CASSKGPQTSGNTIYF.

This clone was detected once. The V and J genes are TRBV30 and TRBJ1-3, with 8 bases matching TRBD1. Germline values: CDR1 GTSNPN, CDR2 SVGIG (reference sequence). This CDR3 has 16 residues. V was clipped by 1 base and J by 0 bases; unmatched bases: 5. The CDR3 is CAWSGDRGFSGNTIYF. In DNA form, the CDR3 reads TGTGCCTGGAGTGGAGACAGGGGCTTCTCTGGAAACACCATATATTTT. Variable domain in full (rest from reference TRBV30 and TRBJ1-3): SQTIHQWPATLVQPVGSPLSLECTVEGTSNPNLYWYRQAAGRGLQLLFYSVGIGQISSEVPQNLSASRPQDRQFILSSKKLLLSDSGFYLCAWSGDRGFSGNTIYFGEGSWLTVV.

This clone has more than one count but fewer than ten. The chain combines TRBV30 with TRBJ1-4; D is possibly TRBD1 (5 bases). V was cut by 2 bases and J by 7 bases, with 11 bases left in between. This CDR3 comprises 13 residues. CDR1 is GTSNPN, CDR2 SVGIG, per germline (reference sequence). The CDR3 is CAWSQQGGEKLFF. DNA for the CDR3: TGTGCCTGGAGTCAGCAGGGAGGTGAAAAACTGTTTTTT.

CDR3 bases: TGTGCCAGCAGCTTGAGCGGGAGAGTATCCTACGAGCAGTACTTC. It codes for CASSLSGRVSYEQYF. This sequence joins TRBV5-4 and TRBJ2-7, with 8 positions matching TRBD2. V shed 1 base and J 1 base; nucleotides not matched to a gene: 4. CDR3 length equals 15 residues. The germline V gene encodes CDR1 SGHNT and CDR2 YYREEE (reference sequence).

The chain uses TRBV5-8 and TRBJ1-5; the D is unclear. V dropped 0 bases and J dropped 6 bases, with 4 bases sitting between them. This CDR3 has 12 amino acids. From germline, CDR1 is SGHTS and CDR2 YDEGEE. Here the CDR3 DNA reads TGTGCCAGCAGCTTGGGTATTCAGCCCCAGCATTTT. Translating it yields CASSLGIQPQHF.

The count of this clone is one. The chain recombines TRBV5-1 with TRBJ2-1; 10 positions match TRBD1. V lost 4 bases, J lost 6 bases, and 10 bases stayed unmatched. Germline-derived CDR1 and CDR2 are SGHRS and YFSETQ. This CDR3 region has 16 residues. The CDR3 region has the DNA TGCGCCAGCAGCCCCCTTGGACAGGGGGTGGGCAATGAGCAGTTCTTC. This codes for CASSPLGQGVGNEQFF.

The V call is TRBV7-2, the J call TRBJ1-1, with 8 positions matching TRBD1. Trimming removed 3 bases from V and 5 bases from J; junction bases left unmatched: 2. The CDR3 is 13 amino acids. Looked up from germline, CDR1 is SGHTA and CDR2 is FQGNSA. The CDR3 nucleotides read TGTGCCAGCAGCTTCCGGACAGGGACTGAAGCTTTCTTT. Its protein is CASSFRTGTEAFF.

The CDR3 spells CASGYQRASYEQYF. The CDR3 coding sequence is TGTGCCAGCGGTTATCAGCGCGCCTCCTACGAGCAGTACTTC. This chain links TRBV3-1 (or the pseudogene TRBV3-2) with TRBJ2-7; D is uncertain. Between the trimmed V and J ends, which lost 8 bases and 0 bases, there was a span of 14 bases. CDR3 length: 14 residues. Germline CDR1 reads LGHDT; CDR2 reads YNNKEL (reference sequence).

V is TRBV4-2 and J is TRBJ2-1; the D is unclear. The germline V gene encodes CDR1 LGHNA and CDR2 YNFKEQ. CDR3 size: 14 residues. Trimming stripped 3 bases from V and 4 bases from J, with 10 bases between. CDR3 loop: CASSHLTEYNEQFF. The DNA of the CDR3 is TGTGCCAGCAGCCACCTGACGGAGTACAATGAGCAGTTCTTC.

This clone showed up just once. The chain is built from TRBV2 and TRBJ2-2; D not resolved. The CDR3 is 13 amino acids. Germline loops: CDR1 SNHLY, CDR2 FYNNEI. V shed 8 bases and J shed 3 bases, with 10 bases lying between them. CDR3 nucleotide sequence: TGTGCCAGCGGATTCCAGGACACCGGGGAGCTGTTTTTT. It yields the protein CASGFQDTGELFF.

The rearrangement uses TRBV6-2 or TRBV6-3 and TRBJ1-5; maybe TRBD1 (5 bases). CDR3 length equals 14 residues. Germline V gene lookup returns CDR1 MNHEY and CDR2 SVGEGT. Trimming stripped 5 bases from V and 4 bases from J, with 12 bases between. The CDR3 sequence: CASSLWGRNQPQHF. In nucleotides, the CDR3 is TGTGCCAGCAGTCTTTGGGGGAGGAATCAGCCCCAGCATTTT.

This clone showed up just once. CDR3 DNA: TGTGCCAGCAGTGGGGTTCTCACAGGGGCCCTTTACAATGAGCAGTTCTTC. Amino acid sequence: CASSGVLTGALYNEQFF. The chain carries TRBV25-1 and TRBJ2-1; 7 bases align to TRBD1. The CDR3 has 17 amino acids. Germline trimming cut 4 bases from V and 4 bases from J; bases unmatched to any gene: 13. Germline lookup yields CDR1 MGHDK and CDR2 SYGVNS.

The rearrangement joins TRBV5-1 to TRBJ2-5; TRBD2 matches at 9 bases. With V trimmed by 4 bases and J by 2 bases, 6 bases remained unmatched. Per germline, CDR1 SGHRS and CDR2 YFSETQ. The CDR3 extends over 15 amino acids. This chain's CDR3 is CASSLRLAEQETQYF. DNA of the CDR3: TGCGCCAGCAGCCTTAGACTAGCGGAACAAGAGACCCAGTACTTC.

There are a few counts of this clone. The V gene is TRBV6-1, the J gene TRBJ1-6, with TRBD1 matching 7 bases. The germline V gene has CDR1 MNHNS and CDR2 SASEGT. The CDR3 has 15 residues. V dropped 2 bases and J dropped 8; count of bases not matched to a gene: 6. CDR3 sequence reads: CASSEMRQGDSPLHF. CDR3 DNA: TGTGCCAGCAGTGAAATGAGACAGGGTGATTCACCCCTCCACTTT.

The chain uses TRBV15 and TRBJ2-7, with TRBD2 as a possible D gene (6 bases). Germline-derived CDR1 and CDR2 are LNHNV and YYDKDF (reference sequence). The V end was cut by 0 bases, the J end by 1 base, with 16 bases between. The CDR3 is made up of 17 amino acids. Here the CDR3 DNA reads TGTGCCACCAGCAGAGATGCTCGAGCGGGTTTGTCCTACGAGCAGTACTTC. Translating it yields CATSRDARAGLSYEQYF.